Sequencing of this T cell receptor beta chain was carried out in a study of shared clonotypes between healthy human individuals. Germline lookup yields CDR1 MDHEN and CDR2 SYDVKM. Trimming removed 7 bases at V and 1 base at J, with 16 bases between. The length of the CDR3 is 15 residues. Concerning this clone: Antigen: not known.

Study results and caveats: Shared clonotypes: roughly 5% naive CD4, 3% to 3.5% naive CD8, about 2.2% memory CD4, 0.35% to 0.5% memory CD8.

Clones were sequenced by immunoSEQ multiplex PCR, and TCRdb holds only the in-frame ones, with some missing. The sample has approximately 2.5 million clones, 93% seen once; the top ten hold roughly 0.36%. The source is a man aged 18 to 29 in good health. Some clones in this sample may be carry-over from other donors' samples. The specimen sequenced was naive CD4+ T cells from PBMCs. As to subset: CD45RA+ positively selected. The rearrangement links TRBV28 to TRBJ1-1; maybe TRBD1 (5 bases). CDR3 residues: CASTVGGYRNTEAFF. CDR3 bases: TGTGCCAGCACCGTGGGGGGATACCGGAACACTGAAGCTTTCTTT.